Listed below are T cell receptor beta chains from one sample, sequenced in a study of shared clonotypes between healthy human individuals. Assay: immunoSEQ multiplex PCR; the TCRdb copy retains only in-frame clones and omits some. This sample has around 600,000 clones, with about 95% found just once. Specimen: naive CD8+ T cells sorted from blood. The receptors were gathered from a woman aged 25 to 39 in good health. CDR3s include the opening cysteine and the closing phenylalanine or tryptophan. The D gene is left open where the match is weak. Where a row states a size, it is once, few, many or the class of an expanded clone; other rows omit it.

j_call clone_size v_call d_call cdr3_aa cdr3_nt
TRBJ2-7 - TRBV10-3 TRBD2 CAISEPLRGDEQYF TGTGCCATCAGTGAGCCCCTCCGGGGGGACGAGCAGTACTTC
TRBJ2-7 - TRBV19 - CASSIGTAFYEQYF TGTGCCAGTAGTATAGGCACTGCCTTCTACGAGCAGTACTTC
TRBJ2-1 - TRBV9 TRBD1 CASSAAGTGGALAGSSYNEQFF TGTGCCAGCAGCGCCGCCGGGACAGGGGGCGCATTAGCGGGGAGCTCCTACAATGAGCAGTTCTTC
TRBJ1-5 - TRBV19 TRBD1 CATYDRGERQPQHF TGTGCCACCTACGACAGGGGAGAACGGCAGCCCCAGCATTTT
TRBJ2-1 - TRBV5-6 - CASSLGVGNEQFF TGTGCCAGCAGCTTGGGAGTCGGGAATGAGCAGTTCTTC
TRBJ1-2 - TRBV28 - CASSLRTAYGYTF TGTGCCAGCAGTCTCCGGACAGCCTATGGCTACACCTTC
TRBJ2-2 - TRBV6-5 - CASSYSTGELFF TGTGCCAGCAGTTACTCCACCGGGGAGCTGTTTTTT
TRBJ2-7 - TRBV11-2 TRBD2 CASRYLGGSYEQYF TGTGCCAGCAGATATTTGGGCGGGAGTTACGAGCAGTACTTC
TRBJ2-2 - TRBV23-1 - CASIQSDSRGEPGELFF TGCGCCAGCATCCAATCCGATTCGAGGGGAGAGCCCGGGGAGCTGTTTTTT
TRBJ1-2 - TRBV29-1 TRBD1 CSVEDLRPGQGVDYGYTF TGCAGCGTTGAAGATTTGCGTCCCGGACAGGGGGTGGACTATGGCTACACCTTC
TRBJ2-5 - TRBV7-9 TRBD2 CASRHLTSRQETQYF TGTGCCAGCAGGCACTTGACTAGCAGACAAGAGACCCAGTACTTC
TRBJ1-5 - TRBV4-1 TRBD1 CASSQEGAGQGSSNQPQHF TGCGCCAGCAGCCAAGAGGGAGCGGGACAGGGTTCATCAAATCAGCCCCAGCATTTT
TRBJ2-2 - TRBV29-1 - CSVGTASTGELFF TGCAGCGTTGGGACAGCCAGCACCGGGGAGCTGTTTTTT
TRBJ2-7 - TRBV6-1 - CASRHHIGPSYEQYF TGTGCCAGCAGGCACCACATAGGTCCCTCCTACGAGCAGTACTTC
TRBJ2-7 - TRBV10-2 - CASLGGAPYEQYF TGCGCCAGCCTGGGCGGGGCCCCCTACGAGCAGTACTTC
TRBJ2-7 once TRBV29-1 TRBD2 CSVEDLQAGYYEQYF TGCAGCGTTGAAGATTTACAAGCGGGATACTACGAGCAGTACTTC
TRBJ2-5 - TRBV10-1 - CASSLLPEGMETQYF TGCGCCAGCAGCCTTTTGCCCGAAGGCATGGAGACCCAGTACTTC
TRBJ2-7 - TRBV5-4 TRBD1 CASSSLDRLRSEQYF TGTGCCAGCAGCTCGCTGGACAGGCTGAGGTCCGAGCAGTACTTC
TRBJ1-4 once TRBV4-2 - CASTRRGGAATNEKLFF TGTGCCAGCACCCGAAGGGGGGGCGCGGCAACTAATGAAAAACTGTTTTTT
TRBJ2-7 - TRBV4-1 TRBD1 CASSQDLFLGTDLHYEQYF TGCGCCAGCAGCCAAGATCTATTCTTAGGGACAGATTTACATTACGAGCAGTACTTC
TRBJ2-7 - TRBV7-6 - CASSFGEYEQYF TGTGCCAGCAGCTTTGGTGAATACGAGCAGTACTTC
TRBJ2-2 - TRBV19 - CATRISGNTGELFF TGTGCCACGAGGATTAGCGGGAACACCGGGGAGCTGTTTTTT
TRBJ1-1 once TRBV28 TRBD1 CASIDRGNTEAFF TGTGCCAGTATTGACAGGGGGAACACTGAAGCTTTCTTT
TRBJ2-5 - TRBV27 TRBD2 CASGGRTSGSSWETQYF TGTGCCAGCGGCGGCAGGACTAGCGGGAGCTCTTGGGAGACCCAGTACTTC
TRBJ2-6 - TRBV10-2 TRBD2 CASSEGLAGFGANVLTF TGCGCCAGCAGCGAGGGACTAGCGGGATTCGGGGCCAACGTCCTGACTTTC
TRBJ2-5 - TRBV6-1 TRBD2 CASSELAGGFQETQYF TGTGCCAGCAGTGAGCTAGCGGGAGGGTTCCAAGAGACCCAGTACTTC
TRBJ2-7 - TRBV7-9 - CASSLVYGGRYNEQYF TGTGCCAGCAGCTTAGTTTACGGGGGGCGTTATAACGAGCAGTACTTC
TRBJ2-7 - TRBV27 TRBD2 CASSPRSGSPLYEQYF TGTGCCAGCAGTCCCCGGAGCGGGAGTCCACTTTACGAGCAGTACTTC
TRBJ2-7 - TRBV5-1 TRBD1 CASGKDRDSYYEQYF TGCGCCAGCGGAAAGGACCGGGACAGTTACTACGAGCAGTACTTC